Below, 27 T cell receptor beta chains from the same sample are listed, as sequenced in a study of T cells in Graves' hyperthyroidism and ophthalmopathy. Researchers amplified the TCR beta CDR3 regions from RNA transcripts. Primed by the HTBI set, a first-round RT-PCR was run on the TCR CDR3. TCRdb re-called the multiplex PCR reads with MiXCR, one entry per CDR3 protein. The repertoire holds approximately 330,000 distinct CDR3 sequences, with approximately 14% as singletons. The sample taken for sequencing was blood. These receptor sequences come from a woman between 40 and 55 years old with Graves' ophthalmopathy.

The table lists this clonotype with a few counts. J is TRBJ2-7 and V is TRBV29-1; a possible D gene is TRBD2 (6 bases). V lost 5 bases to trimming and J lost 5 bases, with 16 bases between them. CDR3 size: 13 residues. Germline-derived CDR1 and CDR2 are SQVTM and ANQGSEA. The CDR3 nucleotides read TGCAGCGTTCGGGGGAACGGAAAAAACGAGCAGTACTTC. Translated, it gives CSVRGNGKNEQYF.

The chain is built from TRBV5-1 and TRBJ1-1; D is ambiguous. V was pared by 4 bases and J by 2 bases, with 12 bases between. This CDR3 contains 14 residues. The germline gives CDR1 SGHRS, CDR2 YFSETQ. CDR3 protein: CASSNNVGNTEAFF. Written as DNA, the CDR3 is TGCGCCAGCAGCAATAATGTCGGAAACACTGAAGCTTTCTTT.

This clonotype occurred many times. The V gene is TRBV20-1, the J gene TRBJ2-7; 9 bases agree with TRBD1. This CDR3 comprises 15 residues. Germline V gene sequence: CDR1 DFQATT, CDR2 SNEGSKA (reference sequence). Losses at the gene ends were 6 bases for V and 2 bases for J; bases not matched to a gene: 11. The CDR3 loop reads CSARKDRGFTYEQYF. The CDR3 DNA reads as TGCAGTGCCCGAAAGGACAGGGGTTTCACCTACGAGCAGTACTTC.

This clonotype has ten or more counts. The rearrangement uses TRBV6-2 or TRBV6-3 and TRBJ1-6, with D possibly matching TRBD1 (5 bases). CDR1 MNHEY and CDR2 SVGEGT come from the germline V gene. The CDR3 length is 16 residues. The germline V and J ends were trimmed by 4 bases and 10 bases, with 20 bases remaining between them. CDR3 amino acids: CASSSTRRGKGSPLHF. CDR3 bases: TGTGCCAGCAGTTCGACACGCCGGGGCAAGGGGTCACCCCTCCACTTT.

This clonotype was detected only a few times. The chain joins TRBV11-2 to TRBJ2-7; D perhaps matches TRBD1 (5 bases). The germline V gene encodes CDR1 SGHAT and CDR2 FQNNGV. V lost 5 bases, J lost 5 bases, and 16 bases lay in between. CDR3 length: 14 residues. CDR3 loop: CASSPRGYLHEQYF. CDR3 DNA sequence: TGTGCCAGCAGCCCTAGGGGTTACCTCCACGAGCAGTACTTC.

Concerning this clonotype itself: A much larger clone differs by one base, so this may be a read error. This chain joins TRBV12-3 or TRBV12-4 and TRBJ1-6; D perhaps matches TRBD1 (5 bases). CDR3 size: 14 residues. V lost 5 bases to trimming and J lost 11 bases, with 16 bases between them. The chain's CDR3 is CASSPQVPVTPLHF. The CDR3 DNA follows: TGTGCCAGCAGTCCACAGGTCCCGGTGACACCCCTCCACTTT.

This chain joins TRBV20-1 and TRBJ2-5, with D perhaps assigned TRBD1 or TRBD2 (5 bases each). This CDR3 has 13 amino acids. CDR1 is DFQATT, CDR2 SNEGSKA, per germline (reference sequence). Trimming shortened V by 1 base and J by 5 bases, and 11 bases separated the two germline ends. The CDR3 here is CSARGPGRETQYF. The CDR3 DNA sequence: TGCAGTGCTAGAGGTCCGGGGCGGGAGACCCAGTACTTC.

This clonotype was seen at least ten times. The CDR3: CASSFRGSWVRYF. The CDR3 DNA follows: TGTGCCAGCAGCTTTCGAGGATCATGGGTTAGGTACTTC. The chain has TRBV11-1 and TRBJ2-5; D remains unclear. In germline, CDR1 is SGHAT, CDR2 FQDESV (reference sequence). This CDR3 contains 13 residues. V lost 3 bases and J lost 13, with 18 bases in between.

The table lists this clonotype with many counts. The chain joins TRBV28 to TRBJ2-3; a possible D gene is TRBD2 (6 bases). The CDR3 loop spans 12 amino acids. Germline assignment: CDR1 MDHEN and CDR2 SYDVKM. Trimming cost V 4 bases and J 4 bases, with 6 bases left between them. The CDR3 DNA is TGTGCCAGCAGTTGGGGGGCAGATACGCAGTATTTT. Translated: CASSWGADTQYF.

V and J are TRBV19 and TRBJ2-3; the D is unclear. V lost 1 base and J 4 bases, leaving 18 bases between the germline ends. Looked up from germline, CDR1 is LNHDA and CDR2 is SQIVND (reference sequence). The CDR3 has 17 amino acids. In nucleotides, the CDR3 is TGTGCCAGTAGTATAGCTTTGGCTAGAGTGGTTGCAGATACGCAGTATTTT. It specifies CASSIALARVVADTQYF.

This chain's CDR3 is CASSSLRGGMPNIQYF. In DNA, the CDR3 is TGTGCCAGCAGCTCCCTGCGGGGGGGGATGCCAAACATTCAGTACTTC. This sequence joins TRBV5-6 and TRBJ2-4, with 9 bases lining up with TRBD2. CDR1 is SGHDT, CDR2 YYEEEE, per germline. J lost 6 bases, V lost 3 bases, and 10 bases had no gene match. The CDR3 contains 16 residues.

This clonotype was recorded a few times. A much larger clone lies one base from this, so it may be a read error. The CDR3 region is CASFIRVGQPQHF. The CDR3 DNA is TGTGCCAGCTTCATCAGGGTAGGTCAGCCCCAGCATTTT. The V call is TRBV28, the J call TRBJ1-5, with D possibly being TRBD1 (5 bases). In germline, CDR1 is MDHEN, CDR2 SYDVKM. V lost 8 bases and J 6 bases, leaving 14 bases between the germline ends. The CDR3 loop spans 13 amino acids.

For this clonotype: Just one base apart from a much larger clone, this may be a read error. The rearrangement joins TRBV6-1 to TRBJ1-1; D is unclear. Germline lookup yields CDR1 MNHNS and CDR2 SASEGT. The CDR3 covers 14 residues. V was pared by 6 bases and J by 1 base, with 12 bases between. This chain's CDR3 is CASRPDGQNTEAFF. CDR3 DNA: TGTGCCAGCAGACCGGACGGCCAGAACACTGAAGCTTTCTTT.

This clonotype has ten or more counts. Compared with germline, one end of the junction differs, possibly owing to a read error. This chain links TRBV20-1 with TRBJ1-1; no reliable D call. CDR1 is DFQATT, CDR2 SNEGSKA, per germline (reference sequence). The CDR3 contains 14 residues. CDR3 sequence: CSAGEFRGNTEAFF. The CDR3 DNA reads TGCAGTGCTGGAGAATTCCGAGGGAACACTGAAGCTTTCTTT.

At least ten counts were recorded for this clonotype. The V and J genes are TRBV20-1 and TRBJ1-5, with 7 bases identical to TRBD1. The CDR3 spans 16 residues. V lost 3 bases and J lost 4; bases outside the gene matches: 12. Per germline, CDR1 DFQATT and CDR2 SNEGSKA (reference sequence). The CDR3 protein is CSASTSRTGGNQPQHF. CDR3 nucleotide sequence: TGCAGTGCTAGCACCTCCAGGACAGGAGGGAATCAGCCCCAGCATTTT.

There are many counts of this clonotype. The chain employs TRBV6-1 and TRBJ2-7; 8 bases are shared with TRBD1. The germline V gene has CDR1 MNHNS and CDR2 SASEGT. The CDR3 is made up of 16 amino acids. J was trimmed by 1 base and V by 8 bases; bases with no gene match: 13. The DNA of the CDR3 is TGTGCCAGCTTTAAAGGAGCAGGGGGCAGTTCCTACGAGCAGTACTTC. Its protein is CASFKGAGGSSYEQYF.

As to this clonotype: This could be a read error, since a much larger clone is one nucleotide away. The CDR3 region is CASSYSTGEAYNEQYF. The CDR3 region has the DNA TGTGCCAGCAGTTACTCGACGGGAGAAGCCTACAATGAGCAGTACTTC. V usage is TRBV6-2 or TRBV6-3 and J usage is TRBJ2-1; a weak D match, TRBD2 (6 bases). TRBJ2-7 explains the end of the DNA better; the J call may be wrong. In germline, CDR1 is MNHEY, CDR2 SVGEGT. The CDR3 loop spans 16 amino acids.

The V and J genes are TRBV9 and TRBJ2-7, with 7 bases that match TRBD2. The CDR3 runs to 14 residues. After removal of 0 bases from V and 7 bases from J, the junction contained 7 bases not matched to a gene. Germline CDR1 SGDLS, CDR2 YYNGEE. CDR3 in DNA: TGTGCCAGCAGCGTAGGGAGCTACGGGGGGGAGCAGTACTTC. It encodes CASSVGSYGGEQYF.

This clonotype was seen ten or more times. The genes are TRBV28 and TRBJ2-7, with 10 nucleotides matching TRBD1. CDR1 and CDR2 (germline): MDHEN, SYDVKM. V shed 4 bases, J shed 4 bases, and the junction held 16 bases outside the gene matches. CDR3 length: 18 residues. The CDR3 sequence is CASSSLLFGQGVGYEQYF. In DNA, the CDR3 is TGTGCCAGCAGTTCCCTGTTGTTCGGACAGGGGGTAGGGTACGAGCAGTACTTC.

The V call is TRBV11-3, the J call TRBJ1-3; D not resolved. This CDR3 region has 15 residues. V gave up 2 bases and J gave up 4 bases, with 12 bases separating them. The germline V gene encodes CDR1 SGHNT and CDR2 YENEEA. The CDR3 here is CASSLKDSGGNTIYF. The CDR3, as DNA: TGTGCCAGCAGCTTAAAGGATAGTGGCGGAAACACCATATATTTT.

This chain joins TRBV20-1 and TRBJ2-5, with D possibly called TRBD1 or TRBD2 (7 bases each). There are 18 residues in the CDR3. The germline V gene has CDR1 DFQATT and CDR2 SNEGSKA (reference sequence). The V end was cut by 0 bases, the J end by 4 bases, with 24 bases between. The CDR3 coding sequence is TGCAGTGCTAGAGATAAGGGGGCCGGGGGGTCAAAGTCAGAGACCCAGTACTTC. Amino acids: CSARDKGAGGSKSETQYF.

In its sample, this clonotype was seen many times. The gene calls are TRBV28 and TRBJ1-4; D might be TRBD1 (5 bases). This CDR3 region has 14 residues. The ends were cut back, 6 bases at V and 7 bases at J, with 15 bases in the middle. The germline V gene has CDR1 MDHEN and CDR2 SYDVKM. The CDR3 spells CASSRNTGGEKLFF. The CDR3 region has the DNA TGTGCCAGCAGCCGCAACACGGGGGGTGAAAAACTGTTTTTT.

This clonotype has a handful of counts. The chain links TRBV5-1 to TRBJ2-3; 10 positions agree with TRBD2. The CDR3 sequence is 15 residues long. Unmatched junction bases numbered 8, after V lost 4 bases and J lost 6 bases. The germline gives CDR1 SGHRS, CDR2 YFSETQ. The CDR3 DNA reads as TGCGCCAGCAGCCCCGGGAGCGGGAGGGCTGATACGCAGTATTTT. Its translation is CASSPGSGRADTQYF.

This clonotype was seen at least ten times. The chain is built from TRBV7-9 and TRBJ2-4; 12 bases line up with TRBD2. V shed 2 bases, J shed 2 bases, and the junction held 19 bases outside the gene matches. Germline CDR1 is SEHNR and CDR2 is FQNEAQ (reference sequence). CDR3 length: 22 amino acids. The CDR3 sequence is CASSLTLGPSGRAGRSKNIQYF. CDR3 sequence (DNA): TGTGCCAGCAGCTTAACCCTAGGACCTAGCGGGAGGGCCGGAAGGTCCAAAAACATTCAGTACTTC. The full variable domain, with the rest looked up from reference TRBV7-9 and TRBJ2-4, is DTGVSQNPRHKITKRGQNVTFRCDPISEHNRLYWYRQTLGQGPEFLTYFQNEAQLEKSRLLSDRFSAERPKGSFSTLEIQRTEQGDSAMYLCASSLTLGPSGRAGRSKNIQYFGAGTRLSVL.

This sequence joins TRBV7-6 and TRBJ2-1; 7 bases line up with TRBD1. The length of the CDR3 is 14 residues. V dropped 4 bases and J dropped 6; count of bases not matched to a gene: 6. Per the germline V gene, CDR1 is SGHVS and CDR2 is FNYEAQ. As DNA, the CDR3 is TGTGCCAGCAGCTCTACAGGGGTCGTCAATGAGCAGTTCTTC. The encoded protein is CASSSTGVVNEQFF. The whole variable domain, filled in from reference TRBV7-6 and TRBJ2-1, reads GAGVSQSPRYKVTKRGQDVALRCDPISGHVSLYWYRQALGQGPEFLTYFNYEAQQDKSGLPNDRFSAERPEGSISTLTIQRTEQRDSAMYRCASSSTGVVNEQFFGPGTRLTVL.

This clonotype was recorded many times. Written as DNA, the CDR3 is TGTGCCAGCAGCTTCGTGGCAACCGAACCCCTCCACTTT. Protein: CASSFVATEPLHF. This chain uses TRBV7-9 with TRBJ1-6; D gene unclear. The V end lost 3 bases, the J end lost 12 bases, and 12 bases lay between the germline ends. This CDR3 has 13 amino acids. Germline assignment: CDR1 SEHNR and CDR2 FQNEAQ (reference sequence).

The genes are TRBV7-8 and TRBJ2-5; possible D gene TRBD2, 7 bases. The CDR3 has 14 amino acids. CDR1 and CDR2 (germline): SGHVS, FQNEAQ. The germline V and J ends were trimmed by 6 bases and 5 bases, with 16 bases remaining between them. The CDR3 loop reads CASRHWGRGETQYF. The CDR3 nucleotides are TGTGCCAGCAGACATTGGGGGAGGGGGGAGACCCAGTACTTC.